This T cell receptor (beta chain) emerged from a study of identical twins listed by TCRdb under 2016. With regard to the full study: To test whether fetal clonotypes persist, the study used deep sequencing on TCR alpha and beta repertoires from monozygotic twins, unrelated adults of various ages, and cord blood. To rule out contamination, replicate twin experiments were performed at different times with different library preparation protocols.

The library was made by 5' RACE. Sequencing used an Illumina HiSeq 2000. Template switching added a universal primer binding site, and the final cDNA carried a unique molecular identifier that allowed TCR cDNA molecules to be counted accurately. Specific primers in the conserved constant-segment region were used to synthesize first-strand cDNA for the TCR alpha and beta chains. To control for contamination, every cDNA library was double barcoded, receiving both a SMART-Mk sample barcode and Illumina barcodes. TruSeq adapter sequences, together with Illumina sample barcodes, were added in two successive PCR steps. The TCR alpha and beta cDNA libraries were sequenced on the Illumina HiSeq platform using custom primers. The source study handled its data this way. MiGEC was used to process raw reads and extract unique molecular identifiers, and MiXCR was used to find CDR3 positions. Recombination models were inferred per individual with the repgenHMM and IGoR tools using an EM algorithm. Shared clonotype analysis was performed with the tcR package in R, normalizing sharing by the product of cloneset sizes. Out-of-frame nonproductive sequences were analyzed to study raw recombination free of thymic and clonal selection effects. Through fastp at Q25 and MiXCR, TCRdb rebuilt clones from the public reads, retaining in-frame beta chains. Records with the same CDR3 protein are collapsed into one entry carrying the most frequent genes and DNA. It is TCRdb's table, rather than the study itself, that gives the V and J calls and clone size. Across this sample there are 400,000 to 550,000 distinct CDR3 sequences, with approximately 24% seen only once. The top ten constitute 2.9% of the sample.

All donors were healthy Caucasians. The twin cohort consisted of three pairs of female monozygotic twins, all aged roughly 18 to 30 years. CD4+ and CD8+ T cell populations were isolated with positive isolation kits from Invitrogen. From the cysteine up to the phenylalanine, the CDR3 has a length of 15 residues. Of all the DNA, just the CDR3 is kept, 45 bases in frame from base 1. Trimming takes 3 bases off V and 8 bases off J; junction bases not matched to a gene: 7. CDR1 is given as SEHNR and CDR2 as FQNEAQ, both from the germline V gene (reference sequence). The paper's findings and limits, for the study overall: Compared with coincidental sharing between unrelated individuals, an excess of low generation-probability sequences was observed among out-of-frame TCR alpha sequences shared between twins. Recombination models systematically underestimated out-of-frame TCR alpha sharing in monozygotic twins but agreed with sharing between unrelated individuals. A weaker excess of twin sharing was found in beta out-of-frame sequences because the signal-to-noise ratio was lowered by fewer shared sequences. Invariant T cells such as MAIT and iNKT could partly confound zero-insertion analyses, although diverse VJ usage argued against such confounding for most clonotypes. Conclusions relied on cross-sectional statistical analysis, since the same donors could not be followed over many years. Fewer insertions were carried by abundant cord blood beta clonotypes; a weaker similar trend was observed in young adult naive repertoires, while no such trend was observed in memory repertoires.

This clonotype was counted between two and nine times. Its antigen is still unknown. Base quality data are lacking; no much larger clone is found one base away. The sample was also linked to a second study, of T cells expressing NK-cell markers. The second investigation adds: TCR beta-chain repertoires were profiled in sorted CD3+CD56+NKG2C+, CD3+CD56+NKG2C- and CD3+CD56-NKG2C+ T-cell subsets from several donors. Among the eight sequenced donors, seven were HCMV-seropositive and one was HCMV-seronegative. To restrict sorting to alphabetaTCR-expressing T cells, an anti-gammadeltaTCR antibody was added in several experiments. For several donors, the dominant CD3+CD56+NKG2C+ clonotypes were among the top 10 CD8+ clonotypes and accounted for about 1.0-8% of CD8+ T cells. Those dominant clonotypes were again the most abundant among CD3+CD56-NKG2C+ cells in a handful of donors, at roughly 28.3-65%. It remained unclear whether the expanded NKG2C-expressing T cell clones were specific for HCMV antigens. The eight sequenced donors were randomly selected healthy volunteers, three men and five women. HCMV serostatus was determined by detecting HCMV-specific IgG in serum with a commercial ELISA kit. MIGEC handled demultiplexing of the reads and grouping by UMI, while MiTCR was used to assemble and quantify clonotypes. To remove erroneous sequences, TCR cDNA sequences were retained only when supported by two or more reads. The tcR package was used for downstream repertoire analysis, and clonotypes were matched across fractions by CDR3 nucleotide sequence plus V segment. VDJmatch was used to annotate antigen specificity against VDJdb, with one amino acid substitution in CDR3 allowed.

The TCR was taken from a woman between 18 and 29 years old in good health. Source material: CD4+ T cells sorted from blood. The rearranged segments are TRBV7-9 and TRBJ2-1; TRBD2 fits 10 bases in the junction. The CDR3 sequence is CASSFALAGDYEQFF. In nucleotides, the sequence is TGTGCCAGCAGCTTCGCCCTAGCGGGGGATTATGAGCAGTTCTTC.